This entry is about one T cell receptor beta chain. Its specificity is unknown. The sequenced template was cDNA made from the entire isolated RNA. Regulatory, naive and central memory T cell samples averaged roughly 3.8 million reads. Assay: immunoSEQ multiplex PCR; the TCRdb copy retains only in-frame clones and omits some. The table shows 150,000 to 200,000 clones, with 7% to 9.5% occurring only once. The data were taken from a study of beta chain features in type 1 diabetes. The germline CDR1 and CDR2 sequences are SNHLY and FYNNEI. The V end lost 6 bases, the J end lost 5 bases, and 10 bases lay between the germline ends. This CDR3 is built from 13 residues. The study's findings and limits: TCRB CDR3s from Type 1 diabetes patients were moderately but significantly shorter in all four CD4+ subsets. Researchers cautioned that cDNA sequencing could over-represent cells with high TCR expression. Here, the possible influence of HLA type (on TCRB rearrangement) remained unresolved. It was possible that PCR favored shorter templates, equally so in patients and controls.

The sample consisted of central memory CD4+ T cells from blood. V gene TRBV2 combines with J gene TRBJ2-2; D possibly corresponds to TRBD2 (5 bases). The TCR was taken from a young woman with type 1 diabetes. CDR3 DNA: TGTGCCAGCAGCCAGGACTGGACCGGGGAGCTGTTTTTT. Amino acid sequence: CASSQDWTGELFF.